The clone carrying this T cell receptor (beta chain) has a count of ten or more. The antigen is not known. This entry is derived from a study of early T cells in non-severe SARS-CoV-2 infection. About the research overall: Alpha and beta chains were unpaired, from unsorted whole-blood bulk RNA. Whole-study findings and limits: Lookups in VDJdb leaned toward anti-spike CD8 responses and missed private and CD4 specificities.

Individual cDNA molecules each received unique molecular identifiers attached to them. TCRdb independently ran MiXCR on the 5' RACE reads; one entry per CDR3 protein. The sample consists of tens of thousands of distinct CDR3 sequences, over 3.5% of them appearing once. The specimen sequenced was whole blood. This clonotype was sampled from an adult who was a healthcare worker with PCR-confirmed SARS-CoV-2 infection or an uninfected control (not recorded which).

This CDR3 reads CSARAQDRGEKLFF. The CDR3 nucleotides read TGCAGTGCTAGAGCTCAAGACAGGGGAGAAAAACTGTTTTTT. The chain uses TRBV20-1 and TRBJ1-4; 8 bases are a match to TRBD1. The CDR3 sequence is 14 residues long. CDR1 is DFQATT, CDR2 SNEGSKA, per germline (reference sequence). J gave up 8 bases and V 1 base, and 6 bases lay outside the gene matches.